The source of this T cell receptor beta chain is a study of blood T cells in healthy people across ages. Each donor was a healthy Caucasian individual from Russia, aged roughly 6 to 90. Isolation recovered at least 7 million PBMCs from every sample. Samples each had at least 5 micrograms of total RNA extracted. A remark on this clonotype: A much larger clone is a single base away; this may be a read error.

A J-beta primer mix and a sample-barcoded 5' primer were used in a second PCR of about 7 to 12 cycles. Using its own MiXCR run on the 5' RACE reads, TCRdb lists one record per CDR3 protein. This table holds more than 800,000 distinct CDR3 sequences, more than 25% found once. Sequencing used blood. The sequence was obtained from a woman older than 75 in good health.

CDR3: CASTDTGDVRGCTF. CDR3 nucleotide sequence: TGTGCCAGCACCGATACAGGGGATGTGAGAGGCTGCACCTTC. The gene calls are TRBV6-6 and TRBJ1-2; 7 bases are shared with TRBD1. The CDR3 is made up of 14 amino acids. Germline CDR1 is MNHNY and CDR2 is SVGAGI (reference sequence).